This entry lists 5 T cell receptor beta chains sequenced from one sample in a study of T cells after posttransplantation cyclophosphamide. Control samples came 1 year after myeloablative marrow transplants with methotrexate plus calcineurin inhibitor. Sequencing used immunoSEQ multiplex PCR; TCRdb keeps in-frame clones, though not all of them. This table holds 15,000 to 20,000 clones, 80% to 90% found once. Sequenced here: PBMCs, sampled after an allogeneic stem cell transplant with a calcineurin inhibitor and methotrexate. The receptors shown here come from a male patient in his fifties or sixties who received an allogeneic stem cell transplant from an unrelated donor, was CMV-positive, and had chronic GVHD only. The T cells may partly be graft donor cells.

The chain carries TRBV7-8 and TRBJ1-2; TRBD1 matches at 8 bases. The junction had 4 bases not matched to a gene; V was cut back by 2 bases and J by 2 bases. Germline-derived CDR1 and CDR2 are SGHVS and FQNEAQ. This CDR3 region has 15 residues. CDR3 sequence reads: CASSLTRDRNYGYTF. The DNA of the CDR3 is TGTGCCAGCAGCTTAACCCGGGACAGGAACTATGGCTACACCTTC.

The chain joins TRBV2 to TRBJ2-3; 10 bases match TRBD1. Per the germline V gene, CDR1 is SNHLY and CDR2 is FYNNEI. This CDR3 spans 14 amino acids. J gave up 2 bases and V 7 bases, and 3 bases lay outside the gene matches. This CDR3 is CASNGQGVTDTQYF. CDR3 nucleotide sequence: TGTGCCAGCAATGGACAGGGGGTCACAGATACGCAGTATTTT.

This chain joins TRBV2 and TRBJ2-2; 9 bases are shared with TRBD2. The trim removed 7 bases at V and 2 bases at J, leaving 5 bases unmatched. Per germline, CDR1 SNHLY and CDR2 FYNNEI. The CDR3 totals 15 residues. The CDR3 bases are TGTGCCAGCACCTCTAGCGGGAAAAACACCGGGGAGCTGTTTTTT. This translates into CASTSSGKNTGELFF.

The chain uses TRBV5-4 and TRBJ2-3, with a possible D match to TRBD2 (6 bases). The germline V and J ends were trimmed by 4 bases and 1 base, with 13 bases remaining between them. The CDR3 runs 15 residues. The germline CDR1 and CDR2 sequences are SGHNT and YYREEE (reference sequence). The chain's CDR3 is CASSPGTAGTDTQYF. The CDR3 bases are TGTGCCAGCAGCCCAGGGACTGCGGGCACAGATACGCAGTATTTT. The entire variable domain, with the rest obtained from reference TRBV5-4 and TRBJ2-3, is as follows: ETGVTQSPTHLIKTRGQQVTLRCSSQSGHNTVSWYQQALGQGPQFIFQYYREEENGRGNFPPRFSGLQFPNYSSELNVNALELDDSALYLCASSPGTAGTDTQYFGPGTRLTVL.

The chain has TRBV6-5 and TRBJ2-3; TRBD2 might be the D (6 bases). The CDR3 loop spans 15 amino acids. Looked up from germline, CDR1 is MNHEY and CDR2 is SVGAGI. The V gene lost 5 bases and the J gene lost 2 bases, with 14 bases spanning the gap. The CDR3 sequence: CASSPMEGPTDTQYF. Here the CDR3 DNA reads TGTGCCAGCAGTCCGATGGAGGGACCCACAGATACGCAGTATTTT.